This is a list of T cell receptor beta chains from one sample in a study of CD8 T cells in ankylosing spondylitis. One entry per CDR3 protein, called by TCRdb with MiXCR from the 5' RACE reads. The data contain approximately 540,000 distinct CDR3 sequences, roughly 13% of them singletons. The sample consisted of blood, either unsorted or a sorted T cell fraction (not recorded which). All receptors come from a male donor with ankylosing spondylitis. CDR3s include the opening cysteine and the closing phenylalanine or tryptophan. The D gene is left open where the match is weak. The listing skips clone size in some rows; elsewhere it reads once, few, many or a size class.

J gene | D gene | CDR3 length | clone size | V gene | CDR3 DNA | CDR3 protein
TRBJ1-2 | . | 11 | . | TRBV12-3/TRBV12-4 | TGTGCCATCCTTGTGAGGGATGGCTACACCTTC | CAILVRDGYTF
TRBJ2-2 | . | 15 | few | TRBV7-9 | TGTGCCAGCAGCCCAGCGAGGTTAGCCACCGGGGAGCTGTTTTTT | CASSPARLATGELFF
TRBJ2-7 | . | 13 | . | TRBV5-1 | TGCGCCAGCAGCTTGGCGACTTCCTACGAGCAGTACTTC | CASSLATSYEQYF
TRBJ2-3 | . | 11 | . | TRBV30 | TGTGCCTGGAGGACCAAGGATACGCAGTATTTT | CAWRTKDTQYF
TRBJ2-3 | . | 15 | many | TRBV5-1 | TGCGCCAGCAGCCTCGGACAGAGGAGCACAGATACGCAGTATTTT | CASSLGQRSTDTQYF
TRBJ2-1 | . | 11 | many | TRBV7-2 | TGTGCCAGCAGCTTAATAAGTGAGCAGTTCTTC | CASSLISEQFF
TRBJ1-1 | . | 13 | few | TRBV10-1 | TGCGCCAGCAGTACGACATTGAACACTGAAGCTTTCTTT | CASSTTLNTEAFF
TRBJ1-2 | . | 13 | few | TRBV5-1 | TGCGCCAGCAGCTCTCGGGGAGGAGAGAGCTACACCTTC | CASSSRGGESYTF
TRBJ2-1 | . | 12 | few | TRBV29-1 | TGCAGCCTTGGCGAAGCCTACAATGAGCAGTTCTTC | CSLGEAYNEQFF
TRBJ1-5 | TRBD1 | 12 | . | TRBV6-2/TRBV6-3 | TGTGCCAGTAGACAGGGTTACCAGCCCCAGCATTTT | CASRQGYQPQHF
TRBJ2-1 | TRBD2 | 16 | many | TRBV6-1 | TGTGCCAGCAGTAAGACTAGCGGTAGGACCTACAATGAGCAGTTCTTC | CASSKTSGRTYNEQFF
TRBJ2-2 | TRBD2 | 16 | . | TRBV18 | TGTGCCAGCTCACCAGGAATAGCGGGAGAGGACGGGGAGCTGTTTTTT | CASSPGIAGEDGELFF
TRBJ1-3 | . | 13 | few | TRBV9 | TGTGCCAGCAGTTCGCCGGGGGCGGACACCATATATTTT | CASSSPGADTIYF
TRBJ2-5 | . | 16 | . | TRBV5-1 | TGCGCCAGCAGCTTGGCCCTTAGGCCAGGCCAAGAGACCCAGTACTTC | CASSLALRPGQETQYF
TRBJ2-1 | . | 11 | few | TRBV20-1 | TGCAGTGCGCCCCGGGCGAATGAGCAGTTCTTC | CSAPRANEQFF
TRBJ2-5 | TRBD2 | 16 | many | TRBV7-2 | TGTGCCAGCAGCTTAGGCCTAGCGGGAGTACGAGAGACCCAGTACTTC | CASSLGLAGVRETQYF
TRBJ2-3 | . | 19 | few | TRBV4-1 | TGCGCCAGCAGCCAAGACCCATTGCTGGCGGAAGGGGCGACAGATACGCAGTATTTT | CASSQDPLLAEGATDTQYF
TRBJ2-2 | TRBD2 | 18 | . | TRBV5-1 | TGCGCCAGCAAGGGACTAGCGGGAGGGGTCTCGAACACCGGGGAGCTGTTTTTT | CASKGLAGGVSNTGELFF
TRBJ1-2 | . | 15 | . | TRBV3-1 | TGTGCCAGCAGCCAAGCCACCGGGGCAGAGCGTGGCTACACCTTC | CASSQATGAERGYTF
TRBJ2-3 | . | 14 | few | TRBV2 | TGTGCCAGCAGTAAGGACAGCATCGCAGATACGCAGTATTTT | CASSKDSIADTQYF
TRBJ2-3 | TRBD1 | 15 | few | TRBV20-1 | TGCAGTGCTAGGACCGGGACAGGGTCCCCAGATACGCAGTATTTT | CSARTGTGSPDTQYF
TRBJ1-4 | TRBD1 | 14 | . | TRBV7-2 | TGTGCCAGCAGCTTAGGACAGGGTCGTGAAAAACTGTTTTTT | CASSLGQGREKLFF
TRBJ2-3 | . | 16 | many | TRBV24-1 | TGTGCCACCAGTGAGCCGGGACGCTCGGCGACAGATACGCAGTATTTT | CATSEPGRSATDTQYF
TRBJ2-1 | . | 16 | few | TRBV6-5 | TGTGCCAGCAGTTACCCTGTGGGAGAAAGAATAAATGAGCAGTTCTTC | CASSYPVGERINEQFF
TRBJ2-7 | TRBD1 | 13 | . | TRBV6-2/TRBV6-3 | TGTGCCAGCAAGACAGGGACCGGTTACGAGCAGTACTTC | CASKTGTGYEQYF
TRBJ1-6 | . | 14 | few | TRBV5-6 | TGTGCCAGCAGCTCGACAGGAATGGTTTCACCCCTCCACTTT | CASSSTGMVSPLHF
TRBJ2-1 | TRBD1 | 18 | few | TRBV11-2 | TGTGCCAGCAGCTTAGAAGGTTCCGGGACAGGGCTCCCCAATGAGCAGTTCTTC | CASSLEGSGTGLPNEQFF
TRBJ2-1 | . | 15 | many | TRBV12-3/TRBV12-4 | TGTGCCAGCAGTTTTTCCAGGGGGGGTTGGAATGAGCAGTTCTTC | CASSFSRGGWNEQFF
TRBJ2-1 | TRBD2 | 16 | many | TRBV4-1 | TGCGCCAGCAGCCCGAAGCGGGAAAGCTCCTACAATGAGCAGTTCTTC | CASSPKRESSYNEQFF
TRBJ2-5 | TRBD2 | 15 | . | TRBV20-1 | TGCAGTGTCAGCAGGAGCGGGAGCCCGCAAGAGACCCAGTACTTC | CSVSRSGSPQETQYF
TRBJ2-1 | TRBD1 | 14 | many | TRBV4-1 | TGCGCCAGCAGCCAAGGGGACAGCTACAATGAGCAGTTCTTC | CASSQGDSYNEQFF
TRBJ2-4 | . | 16 | few | TRBV20-1 | TGCAGTGCTAGAGCCAGGGGTTGGGGTGCCAAAAACATTCAGTACTTC | CSARARGWGAKNIQYF
TRBJ1-2 | TRBD1 | 13 | . | TRBV7-9 | TGTGCCAGCAGCCCCGAGGACAGGGGTGGCTACACCTTC | CASSPEDRGGYTF
TRBJ2-5 | . | 15 | . | TRBV12-3/TRBV12-4 | TGTGCCAGCAGTCATGGGGCCGGGGGTTTGGAGACCCAGTACTTC | CASSHGAGGLETQYF
TRBJ2-1 | . | 16 | . | TRBV7-2 | TGTGCCAGCAGCTTATCCATCTACGGATCCTACAATGAGCAGTTCTTC | CASSLSIYGSYNEQFF
TRBJ1-2 | . | 16 | . | TRBV16 | TGTGCCAGCAGCGAATCTTATTACAGGGACATCTATGGCTACACCTTC | CASSESYYRDIYGYTF
TRBJ1-6 | TRBD1 | 20 | few | TRBV6-2/TRBV6-3 | TGTGCCAGCCATCTCGGACAGGGGTTAGTAGTCGGATCCTATAATTCACCCCTCCACTTT | CASHLGQGLVVGSYNSPLHF
TRBJ2-1 | . | 16 | many | TRBV5-1 | TGCGCCAGCAGCTTTCGCGGGGAAAATGGATACAATGAGCAGTTCTTC | CASSFRGENGYNEQFF
TRBJ2-1 | . | 12 | . | TRBV5-6 | TGTGCCAGGGGCCGACGGCCTGGTGAGCAGTTCTTC | CARGRRPGEQFF
TRBJ1-1 | . | 16 | . | TRBV2 | TGTACCAGCAGTGTGGGGACCACGGCCTTGGGCACTGAAGCTTTCTTT | CTSSVGTTALGTEAFF
TRBJ1-2 | . | 13 | . | TRBV16 | TGTGCCAGCAGCCTCGAGGGGTGGTATGGCTACACCTTC | CASSLEGWYGYTF
TRBJ1-4 | TRBD1 | 16 | few | TRBV5-1 | TGCGCCAGCAGCTTGGAAGGGGGCATAATTGATGAAAAACTGTTTTTT | CASSLEGGIIDEKLFF
TRBJ1-5 | . | 16 | . | TRBV20-1 | TGCAGTGCCGGGGGAGGGGGGGGCGCTTTGTTTCAGCCCCAGCATTTT | CSAGGGGGALFQPQHF
TRBJ2-1 | . | 15 | few | TRBV24-1 | TGTGCCACCAGTGATCCCCAGGGCAGTGACAATGAGCAGTTCTTC | CATSDPQGSDNEQFF
TRBJ1-6 | . | 16 | . | TRBV3-1 | TGTGCCAGCAGCGAGAGCAGGAGCTCCTATAATTCACCCCTCCACTTT | CASSESRSSYNSPLHF
TRBJ2-1 | . | 15 | . | TRBV7-2 | TGTGCCAGCAGATGGAGCGAGGTGAACTACAATGAGCAGTTCTTC | CASRWSEVNYNEQFF
TRBJ2-1 | . | 14 | few | TRBV12-3/TRBV12-4 | TGTGCCAGCAGTTTCCCTAGTACGTACAATGAGCAGTTCTTC | CASSFPSTYNEQFF
TRBJ2-3 | . | 15 | few | TRBV7-9 | TGTGCCAGCAGCTTAATGCTAGCCACCACAGATACGCAGTATTTT | CASSLMLATTDTQYF
TRBJ2-7 | . | 13 | . | TRBV9 | TGTGCCAGCAGCACTCGACAGGACCGCGAGCAGTACTTC | CASSTRQDREQYF
TRBJ2-1 | . | 16 | many | TRBV3-1 | TGTGCCAGCAGCCAAGTGGCTGGGGGGGGCCCCAATGAGCAGTTCTTC | CASSQVAGGGPNEQFF
TRBJ2-1 | . | 14 | . | TRBV25-1 | TGTGCCAGCAGTGTAGCGGCCACCTACAATGAGCAGTTCTTC | CASSVAATYNEQFF
TRBJ1-1 | . | 13 | once | TRBV28 | TGTGCCAGCAGTTTAGGTAGGGGGGCTGAAGCTTTCTTT | CASSLGRGAEAFF
TRBJ2-1 | TRBD2 | 16 | few | TRBV5-1 | TGCGCCAGCAGCTTGTCAGCGGGAGGGCCTTCCAATGAGCAGTTCTTC | CASSLSAGGPSNEQFF
TRBJ2-1 | TRBD2 | 15 | . | TRBV5-1 | TGCGCCAGCAGCTTGGATCTAGCGGGAGTTAATGAGCAGTTCTTC | CASSLDLAGVNEQFF